These T cell receptor beta chains were read from a single sample in a study of CD8 T cells in Susac syndrome. TCRdb itself ran the immunoSEQ multiplex PCR reads through MiXCR, one entry per CDR3 protein. The sample shows around 130,000 distinct CDR3 sequences, more than 90% of them seen only once. The specimen was CD4+ T cells from PBMCs. These receptors all stem from a human donor in good health. The CDR3 runs from the conserved cysteine through the conserved F or W. A D gene is named only where the DNA matches it firmly. A clone size is listed for some rows: how often the clone was seen (once, few, many), or a class if it is expanded.

J gene | D gene | clone size | V gene | CDR3 protein | CDR3 DNA
TRBJ1-2 | . | . | TRBV29-1 | CSVEDGVGNGYTF | TGCAGCGTTGAAGATGGGGTAGGGAATGGCTACACCTTC
TRBJ2-2 | . | . | TRBV3-1 | CASSSLGARTGELFF | TGTGCCAGCAGCTCATTAGGGGCAAGGACCGGGGAGCTGTTTTTT
TRBJ2-3 | . | . | TRBV6-6 | CARNTDTQYF | TGTGCCAGGAACACAGATACGCAGTATTTT
TRBJ2-7 | . | . | TRBV29-1 | CSVEGPSGVEQYF | TGCAGCGTGGAGGGTCCCTCCGGGGTCGAGCAGTACTTC
TRBJ1-5 | . | . | TRBV18 | CASSPPGVTGNQPQHF | TGTGCCAGCTCACCACCCGGGGTAACTGGTAATCAGCCCCAGCATTTT
TRBJ1-2 | TRBD1 | . | TRBV7-2 | CASSFTGGGSGYTF | TGTGCCAGCAGCTTTACAGGGGGCGGGAGTGGCTACACCTTC
TRBJ2-5 | . | . | TRBV7-2 | CASSLNQGSETQYF | TGTGCCAGCAGCTTAAATCAGGGTTCCGAGACCCAGTACTTC
TRBJ2-7 | . | . | TRBV28 | CASSLFSRNYEQYF | TGTGCCAGCAGTCTCTTTAGCAGGAACTACGAGCAGTACTTC
TRBJ2-7 | TRBD1 | . | TRBV7-9 | CASSPYRGMGHEQYF | TGTGCCAGCAGCCCTTACAGGGGCATGGGCCACGAGCAGTACTTC
TRBJ2-4 | TRBD2 | . | TRBV2 | CASGGVRNIQYF | TGTGCCAGCGGGGGGGTGAGGAACATTCAGTACTTC
TRBJ1-1 | . | . | TRBV5-4 | CASSLDRENTEAFF | TGTGCCAGCAGCTTGGACCGTGAGAACACTGAAGCTTTCTTT
TRBJ2-1 | . | . | TRBV15 | CATSHRRASPYNEQFF | TGTGCCACCAGCCATAGGAGGGCCAGTCCCTACAATGAGCAGTTCTTC
TRBJ2-6 | . | . | TRBV5-1 | CATTTSGPHSGANVLTF | TGCGCCACAACCACCTCCGGCCCTCACTCTGGGGCCAACGTCCTGACTTTC
TRBJ2-1 | . | . | TRBV2 | CASSEEVVGIGEQFF | TGTGCCAGCAGTGAAGAGGTAGTGGGGATTGGTGAGCAGTTCTTC
TRBJ2-7 | TRBD2 | . | TRBV28 | CASTEGLAFHEQYF | TGTGCCAGCACCGAGGGACTAGCTTTCCACGAGCAGTACTTC
TRBJ2-1 | TRBD2 | . | TRBV2 | CASSPLAGGQQFF | TGTGCCAGCAGTCCACTAGCGGGAGGCCAGCAGTTCTTC
TRBJ2-7 | TRBD2 | once | TRBV7-9 | CASTQAGVVYEQYF | TGTGCCAGCACCCAAGCGGGAGTCGTCTACGAGCAGTACTTC
TRBJ2-3 | . | . | TRBV2 | CASSESPNPPDTQYF | TGTGCCAGCAGTGAGAGCCCCAATCCCCCAGATACGCAGTATTTT
TRBJ2-1 | TRBD2 | . | TRBV9 | CASSPREGSYNEQFF | TGTGCCAGCAGCCCGCGGGAGGGCTCCTACAATGAGCAGTTCTTC
TRBJ2-1 | TRBD2 | . | TRBV5-1 | CASSLVASGRAGQFF | TGCGCCAGCAGCTTGGTAGCTAGCGGGAGGGCCGGGCAGTTCTTC
TRBJ1-5 | TRBD1 | . | TRBV19 | CASKRTGVGQPQHF | TGTGCCAGTAAGCGCACAGGGGTAGGTCAGCCCCAGCATTTT
TRBJ2-7 | TRBD2 | . | TRBV29-1 | CSVAAGGSSYEQYF | TGCAGCGTTGCCGCGGGAGGGAGCTCCTACGAGCAGTACTTC
TRBJ1-4 | . | . | TRBV19 | CASSEGQRNEKLFF | TGTGCCAGTAGCGAAGGACAAAGAAATGAAAAACTGTTTTTT
TRBJ2-6 | . | . | TRBV28 | CASRASGANVLTF | TGTGCCAGCCGAGCGTCCGGGGCCAACGTCCTGACTTTC
TRBJ2-3 | TRBD2 | . | TRBV24-1 | CATGTSGSPDTQYF | TGTGCCACCGGGACTAGCGGGAGCCCAGATACGCAGTATTTT
TRBJ1-2 | . | . | TRBV27 | CASSFSGGGYTF | TGTGCCAGCAGTTTCTCGGGTGGAGGCTACACCTTC
TRBJ2-2 | TRBD2 | once | TRBV19 | CASTWTSGRGRELFF | TGTGCCAGTACGTGGACTAGCGGCCGCGGGAGGGAGCTGTTTTTT
TRBJ2-7 | TRBD2 | . | TRBV29-1 | CSAGLAVTEQYF | TGCAGCGCGGGACTAGCGGTTACTGAGCAGTACTTC
TRBJ2-7 | . | . | TRBV7-2 | CASSQDSLDYEQYF | TGTGCCAGCAGCCAAGACAGTTTAGACTACGAGCAGTACTTC
TRBJ1-5 | . | . | TRBV25-1 | CASSAGERGNQPQHF | TGTGCCAGCAGTGCGGGGGAGAGGGGGAATCAGCCCCAGCATTTT
TRBJ1-1 | TRBD1 | . | TRBV5-1 | CASRLTQGARTEAFF | TGCGCCAGCAGACTAACACAGGGGGCGCGGACTGAAGCTTTCTTT
TRBJ2-1 | TRBD1 | . | TRBV4-1 | CASARTGLSNEQFF | TGCGCCAGCGCGAGGACAGGGCTTTCCAATGAGCAGTTCTTC
TRBJ2-5 | . | . | TRBV12-3/TRBV12-4 | CASSLNPRGETQYF | TGTGCCAGCAGTTTAAATCCGAGGGGTGAGACCCAGTACTTC
TRBJ2-1 | TRBD1 | . | TRBV28 | CASSSLDRVISNEQFF | TGTGCCAGCAGTTCCCTGGACAGGGTAATATCCAATGAGCAGTTCTTC
TRBJ1-1 | . | . | TRBV4-1 | CASSPRALNTEAFF | TGCGCCAGCAGCCCAAGGGCCTTGAACACTGAAGCTTTCTTT
TRBJ1-2 | TRBD1 | . | TRBV4-2 | CASSQGDRDKGYTF | TGTGCCAGCAGCCAAGGGGACAGGGATAAAGGCTACACCTTC
TRBJ2-3 | TRBD2 | . | TRBV20-1 | CSAIYLAGGPNTQYF | TGCAGTGCTATTTATCTAGCGGGAGGGCCAAATACGCAGTATTTT
TRBJ2-2 | TRBD2 | once | TRBV5-1 | CASSLDPSGRRELFF | TGCGCCAGCAGCTTGGATCCTAGCGGGAGGCGGGAGCTGTTTTTT
TRBJ2-7 | TRBD1 | . | TRBV3-1 | CASSQERTGTYEQYF | TGTGCCAGCAGCCAAGAGCGGACAGGGACTTACGAGCAGTACTTC
TRBJ2-3 | TRBD2 | . | TRBV5-6 | CASSQGETSGDTQYF | TGTGCCAGCAGCCAAGGGGAGACTAGCGGAGATACGCAGTATTTT